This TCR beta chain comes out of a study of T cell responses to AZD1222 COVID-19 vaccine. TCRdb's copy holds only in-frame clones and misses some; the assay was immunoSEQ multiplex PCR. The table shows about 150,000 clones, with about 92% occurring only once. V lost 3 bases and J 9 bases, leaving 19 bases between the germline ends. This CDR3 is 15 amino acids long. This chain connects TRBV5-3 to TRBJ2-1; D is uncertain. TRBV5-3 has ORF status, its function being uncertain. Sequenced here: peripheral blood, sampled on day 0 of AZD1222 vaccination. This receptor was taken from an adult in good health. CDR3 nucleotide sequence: TGTGCCAGAAGCTCGCCGTTCCACCCTTTTAGTGAGCAGTTCTTC. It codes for CARSSPFHPFSEQFF.